In this sample, the clone carrying this TCR beta chain turned up once. A read error may be the cause here, since a much bigger clone is one base away. In this CDR3 the conserved last residue, phenylalanine or tryptophan, is missing, so a read error is likely. These data belong to a study of T and B cells in COVID-19 patients. Multiplex PCR with BIOMED2 TRB-A/B primer pools amplified TRB rearrangements. A single record per CDR3 protein comes from TCRdb applying MiXCR to the multiplex PCR reads. This table has around 15,000 distinct CDR3 sequences, approximately 30% appearing once. Blood genomic DNA input for TRB amplification was about 250-500 ng. Germline values: CDR1 LNHNV, CDR2 YYDKDF (reference sequence). The CDR3 has 16 residues. Trimming took 5 bases from V and 0 from J, leaving 14 bases between them.

The chain couples TRBV15 to TRBJ2-1, with a tentative D call TRBD2 (6 bases). The material sequenced was blood. This TCR was sampled from a human donor who had recovered from COVID-19. The CDR3 region is CATSGGAIPSYNEQFV. CDR3 coding DNA: TGTGCCACCAGCGGCGGGGCGATACCCTCCTACAATGAGCAGTTCGTC.